The T cell receptor (beta chain) under discussion was sequenced for a study of blood T cell repertoires in COVID-19 (TCRdb year 2020). Background on the whole study: Samples from collaborators originated in the United States, Italy and Spain and spanned both the acute and convalescent phases of COVID-19. Sample metadata almost always included a de-identified subject ID, COVID-19 status, age in years and sex. The prospective study material was composed of cDNA or gDNA derived from T cells, B-cell-depleted T cells, or PBMCs. Deeply sampled blood TCRbeta repertoires from subjects exposed to, actively infected with, or recovered from COVID-19 were included in the dataset. The repertoires were made available in a free public database intended to serve as a resource for research on the immune response to SARS-CoV-2. Samples were obtained from the ongoing ImmuneRACE study (first 160 participants) and from over a thousand subjects provided by 6 global collaborators. Where HLA class I and class II types were available, the types were taken from metadata supplied by the sample provider, not from assay-based typing.

At one collaborating source in Seattle, patients were enrolled during active infection and were followed longitudinally through the course of disease. Each collaborating institution followed its own protocols to collect whole blood in K2EDTA tubes. Collaborator samples were shipped for TCRbeta analysis as frozen whole blood, isolated PBMCs, or DNA extracted from either sample type. The CDR3 contains 13 residues, cysteine and phenylalanine counted. The only DNA kept is the CDR3, 39 bases in frame from the first base. Taken from the germline V gene, the CDR1 and CDR2 loops are SGHVS and FQNEAQ. V loses 1 base of germline sequence and J loses 5 bases, and the interval between the two ends is 5 bases. What the study reported, not specific to this receptor: Clinical and demographic metadata were provided uncurated, with the amount varying by source and participant.

A remark on this clone: Its antigen has not been determined. Per-base qualities were not stored, and no clone one base away is much larger.

The immunoSEQ Assay, a bias-controlled multiplex PCR, was used to amplify TCRbeta CDR3 regions from genomic DNA. The study's processing was this. The number of nucleated cells in each sample was estimated from the amplification of reference gene primers within the assay. To quantify the absolute abundance of each unique TCRbeta CDR3 rearrangement, sequence reads were collapsed and filtered. For each sample, productive Simpson clonality was calculated as the square root of Simpson's diversity index across productive rearrangements. The source is immuneACCESS, and TCRdb retained only in-frame sequences with V and J called. Part of the clones is not carried over; for the studies checked, unresolved V genes explain less than half of this, and the remainder is unexplained. Clone size and V and J calls were adopted from that table, with D and trimming inferred from the DNA. Within this sample are more than 150,000 clones, with about four fifths of them counted one time only. In total, the top ten clones hold approximately 12% of the sample.

The sample was peripheral blood. This TCR derives from an elderly woman with COVID-19, enrolled during active disease. Here the chain combines TRBV7-8 and TRBJ2-2, with no confident D gene call. Read as DNA, the sequence is TGTGCCAGCAGCTTAGGAGGAACCGGGGAGCTGTTTTTT. Its protein reads: CASSLGGTGELFF.